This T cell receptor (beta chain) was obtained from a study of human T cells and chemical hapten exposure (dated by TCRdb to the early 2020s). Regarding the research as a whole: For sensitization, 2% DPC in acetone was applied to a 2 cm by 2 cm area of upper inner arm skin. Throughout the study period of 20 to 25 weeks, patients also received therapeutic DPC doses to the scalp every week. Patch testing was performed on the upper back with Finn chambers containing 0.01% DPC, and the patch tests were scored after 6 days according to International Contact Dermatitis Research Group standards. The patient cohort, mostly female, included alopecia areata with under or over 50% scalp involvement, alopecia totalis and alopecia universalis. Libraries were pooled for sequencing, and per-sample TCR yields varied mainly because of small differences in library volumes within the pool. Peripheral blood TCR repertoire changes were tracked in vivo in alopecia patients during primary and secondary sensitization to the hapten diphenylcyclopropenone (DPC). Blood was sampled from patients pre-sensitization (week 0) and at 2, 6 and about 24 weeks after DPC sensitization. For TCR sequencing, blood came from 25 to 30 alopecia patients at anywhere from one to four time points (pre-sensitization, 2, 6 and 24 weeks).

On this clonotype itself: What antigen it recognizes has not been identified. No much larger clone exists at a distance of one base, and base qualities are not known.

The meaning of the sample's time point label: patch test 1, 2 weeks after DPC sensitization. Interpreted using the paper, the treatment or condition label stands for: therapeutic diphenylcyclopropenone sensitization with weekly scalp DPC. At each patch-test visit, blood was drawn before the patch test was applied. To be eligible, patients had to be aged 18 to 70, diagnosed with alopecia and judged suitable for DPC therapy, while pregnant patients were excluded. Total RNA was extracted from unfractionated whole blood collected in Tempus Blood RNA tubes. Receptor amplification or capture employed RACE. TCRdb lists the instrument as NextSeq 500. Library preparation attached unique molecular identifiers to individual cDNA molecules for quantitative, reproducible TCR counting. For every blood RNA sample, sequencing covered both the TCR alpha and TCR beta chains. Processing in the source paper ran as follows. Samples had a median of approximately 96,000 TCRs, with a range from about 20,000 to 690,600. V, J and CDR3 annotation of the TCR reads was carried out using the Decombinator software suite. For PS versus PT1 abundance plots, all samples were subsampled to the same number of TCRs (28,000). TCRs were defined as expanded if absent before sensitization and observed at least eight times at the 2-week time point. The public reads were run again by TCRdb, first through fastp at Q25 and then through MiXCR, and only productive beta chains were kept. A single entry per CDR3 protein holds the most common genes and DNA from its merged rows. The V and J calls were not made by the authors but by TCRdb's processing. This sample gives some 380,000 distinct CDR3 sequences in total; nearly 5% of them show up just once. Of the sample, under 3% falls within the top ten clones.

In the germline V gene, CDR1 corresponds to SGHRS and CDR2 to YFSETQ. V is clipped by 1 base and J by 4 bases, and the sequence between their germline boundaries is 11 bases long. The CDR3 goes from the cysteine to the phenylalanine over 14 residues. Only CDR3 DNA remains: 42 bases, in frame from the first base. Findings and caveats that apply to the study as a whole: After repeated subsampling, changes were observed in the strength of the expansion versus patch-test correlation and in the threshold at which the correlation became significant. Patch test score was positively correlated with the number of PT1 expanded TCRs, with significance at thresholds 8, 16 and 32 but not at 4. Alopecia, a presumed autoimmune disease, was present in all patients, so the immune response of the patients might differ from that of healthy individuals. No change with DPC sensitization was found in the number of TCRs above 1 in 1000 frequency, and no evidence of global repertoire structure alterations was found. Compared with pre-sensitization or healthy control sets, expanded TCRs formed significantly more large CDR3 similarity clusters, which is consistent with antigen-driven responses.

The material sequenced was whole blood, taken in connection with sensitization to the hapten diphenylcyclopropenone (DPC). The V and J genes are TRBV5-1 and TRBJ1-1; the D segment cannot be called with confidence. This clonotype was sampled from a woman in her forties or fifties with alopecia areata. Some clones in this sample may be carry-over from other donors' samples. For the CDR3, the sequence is CASSLSLSGTEAFF. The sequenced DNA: TGCGCCAGCAGCTTGTCACTTTCGGGCACTGAAGCTTTCTTT. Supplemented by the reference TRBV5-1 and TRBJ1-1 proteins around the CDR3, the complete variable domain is KAGVTQTPRYLIKTRGQQVTLSCSPISGHRSVSWYQQTPGQGLQFLFEYFSETQRNKGNFPGRFSGRQFSNSRSEMNVSTLELGDSALYLCASSLSLSGTEAFFGQGTRLTVV.